The clone carrying this T cell receptor beta chain has only a few counts. Its antigen is undetermined. This entry belongs to a study of T-cell reconstitution after alpha-beta-depleted transplantation in children. General study points: Most T-cell counts and diversity one year after the transplant came from T cells that were newly produced.

TCRbeta library construction was performed incorporating unique molecular identifiers. TCRdb called the PCR reads again in MiXCR, with one record for every CDR3 protein. The sample has about 590,000 distinct CDR3 sequences, 10% to 15% seen once. This specimen was PBMCs, mostly from graft donor cells, taken 360 days after TCRalphabeta/CD19-depleted stem cell transplant. The clonotype originates from a male patient under 18 who had a stem cell transplant for acute myeloid leukemia, so the T cells may come from the graft donor.

The CDR3 spells CASSVELAAETQYF. Here the CDR3 DNA reads TGTGCCAGCAGCGTAGAACTAGCGGCAGAGACCCAGTACTTC. V usage is TRBV9 and J usage is TRBJ2-5, with TRBD2 identical over 8 bases. Germline V gene data show CDR1 as SGDLS and CDR2 as YYNGEE. The length of the CDR3 is 14 residues. V lost 0 bases to trimming and J lost 4 bases; unmatched junction nucleotides: 2.